The 30 T cell receptor beta chains listed next were all sequenced from one sample in a study of glioma-infiltrating T cells after dendritic cell vaccination. The method was immunoSEQ multiplex PCR; TCRdb's version includes in-frame clones alone and lacks a portion of them. The sample includes 50,000 to 65,000 clones, more than 75% of them seen just once. Regarding time point: after dendritic cell vaccination, including at tumor progression/relapse. The sequencing used blood, collected after dendritic cell vaccination. All receptors come from a human donor with glioblastoma.

The V call is TRBV9, the J call TRBJ2-4; TRBD2 might be the D (7 bases). CDR1 is SGDLS, CDR2 YYNGEE, per germline. The CDR3 has 14 residues. The ends were cut back, 0 bases at V and 8 bases at J, with 12 bases in the middle. CDR3 residues: CASSVEGGQDIQYF. The CDR3 DNA is TGTGCCAGCAGCGTAGAGGGGGGGCAGGACATTCAGTACTTC.

This chain uses TRBV25-1 with TRBJ2-2, with D possibly TRBD1 on 5 matching bases. Germline CDR1 MGHDK, CDR2 SYGVNS. The V end was cut by 2 bases, the J end by 6 bases, with 22 bases between. The CDR3 covers 18 residues. The CDR3 sequence: CASSELNLPPGLSGELFF. CDR3 bases: TGTGCCAGCAGTGAACTTAACTTACCCCCAGGGTTATCCGGGGAGCTGTTTTTT. Full variable domain (rest looked up from reference TRBV25-1 and TRBJ2-2): EADIYQTPRYLVIGTGKKITLECSQTMGHDKMYWYQQDPGMELHLIHYSYGVNSTEKGDLSSESTVSRIRTEHFPLTLESARPSHTSQYLCASSELNLPPGLSGELFFGEGSRLTVL.

This clone has just a few counts. The gene calls are TRBV4-3 and TRBJ2-1; D gene unclear. This CDR3 has 18 residues. In germline, CDR1 is LGHNA, CDR2 YSLEER. V was cut by 1 base and J by 4 bases, with 20 bases left in between. The CDR3 reads CASSQVAGNPLGYNEQFF. The CDR3 DNA sequence: TGCGCCAGCAGCCAAGTGGCAGGTAATCCTCTTGGGTACAATGAGCAGTTCTTC.

The chain links TRBV7-9 to TRBJ2-5, with 9 bases that match TRBD2. Germline V lookup: CDR1 SEHNR, CDR2 FQNEAQ (reference sequence). Unmatched junction bases numbered 14, after V lost 5 bases and J lost 4 bases. The CDR3 is 17 amino acids. The CDR3 region is CASSLQPGLAGRETQYF. CDR3 DNA sequence: TGTGCCAGCAGCCTCCAACCGGGCCTAGCGGGGAGAGAGACCCAGTACTTC.

On this clone itself: The sample has other DNA sequences that encode this CDR3 too. This chain uses TRBV29-1 with TRBJ2-5; maybe TRBD1 (6 bases). Germline V lookup: CDR1 SQVTM, CDR2 ANQGSEA. The germline V and J ends were trimmed by 4 bases and 1 base, with 13 bases remaining between them. There are 14 residues in the CDR3. CDR3 region: CSVGPDRTQETQYF. CDR3 in DNA: TGCAGCGTTGGGCCCGACAGGACCCAAGAGACCCAGTACTTC.

The genes are TRBV6-5 and TRBJ2-5; 7 bases align to TRBD1. Trimming cost V 6 bases and J 4 bases; bases outside gene matches: 5. CDR1 is MNHEY, CDR2 SVGAGI, per germline. The CDR3 contains 13 residues. The CDR3 DNA reads as TGTGCCAGCAGGAACAGGGGAGCAGAGACCCAGTACTTC. Residues: CASRNRGAETQYF.

CDR3 sequence: CASSVASGGTKNTGELFF. The CDR3 nucleotides read TGTGCCAGCAGCGTAGCCTCCGGGGGGACAAAGAACACCGGGGAGCTGTTTTTT. V gene TRBV9 combines with J gene TRBJ2-2, with D perhaps matching TRBD2 (7 bases). This CDR3 region has 18 residues. V gave up 0 bases and J gave up 1 base, with 16 bases separating them. CDR1 and CDR2 from the germline V gene are SGDLS and YYNGEE.

V usage is TRBV4-3 and J usage is TRBJ1-1; the D is unclear. CDR3 size: 14 residues. V gave up 0 bases and J gave up 4 bases, with 9 bases separating them. Germline CDR1 and CDR2: LGHNA and YSLEER. The CDR3 loop is CASSQDRRLTEAFF. The CDR3 nucleotides read TGCGCCAGCAGCCAAGACAGGAGGCTCACTGAAGCTTTCTTT.

The chain has TRBV19 and TRBJ1-5; no clear D. Looked up from germline, CDR1 is LNHDA and CDR2 is SQIVND (reference sequence). The CDR3 extends over 18 amino acids. Trimming stripped 7 bases from V and 1 base from J, with 23 bases between. CDR3 protein: CASIPVGRYLESNQPQHF. CDR3 DNA: TGTGCCAGTATCCCCGTGGGCAGGTATTTAGAGAGCAATCAGCCCCAGCATTTT.

This rearrangement joins TRBV19 to TRBJ2-5; 11 nucleotides line up with TRBD2. V was pared by 5 bases and J by 7 bases, with 9 bases of the junction left unmatched. CDR1 is LNHDA, CDR2 SQIVND, per germline (reference sequence). This CDR3 comprises 15 residues. The CDR3 coding sequence is TGTGCCAGTAGTTTCGGGACTAGCGGAGGGGGGACCCAGTACTTC. Protein: CASSFGTSGGGTQYF.

This chain connects TRBV27 to TRBJ1-5; D gene ambiguous. The CDR3 runs to 16 residues. Trimming removed 4 bases at V and 4 bases at J, with 17 bases between. Germline V lookup: CDR1 MNHEY, CDR2 SMNVEV (reference sequence). The CDR3 reads CASSSSPGMSNQPQHF. The CDR3 DNA follows: TGTGCCAGCAGTTCCTCACCGGGGATGAGTAATCAGCCCCAGCATTTT.

The genes are TRBV6-5 and TRBJ1-2; the D is unclear. Per the germline V gene, CDR1 is MNHEY and CDR2 is SVGAGI. Trimming left V 6 bases short and J 7 bases short, with 18 bases between. The CDR3 loop spans 14 amino acids. The CDR3 loop is CASSPGEGLSGYTF. In DNA form, the CDR3 reads TGTGCCAGCAGCCCCGGGGAGGGTTTAAGTGGCTACACCTTC.

V gene TRBV2 combines with J gene TRBJ1-1; 10 bases agree with TRBD1. CDR3 length: 13 amino acids. V gave up 9 bases and J gave up 4 bases; unmatched junction bases: 5. Germline-derived CDR1 and CDR2 are SNHLY and FYNNEI. The chain's CDR3 is CASPDRGRTEAFF. CDR3 bases: TGTGCCAGTCCCGACAGGGGGCGCACTGAAGCTTTCTTT.

The chain couples TRBV21-1 to TRBJ2-7; the D segment call TRBD2 is taken from the table without a DNA check. TRBV21-1 counts as a pseudogene. The CDR3 runs 14 residues. CDR3 nucleotide sequence: TGTGCCGATAGAAGGGGGGGCCGGTTCTACGAGCAGTACTTC. Translation gives CADRRGGRFYEQYF.

The CDR3 DNA is TGTGCCAGCAGCTTAATAAGTGGGCTCGAGGAGACCCAGTACTTC. Translating it yields CASSLISGLEETQYF. V usage is TRBV11-2 and J usage is TRBJ2-5; no definite D call. V lost 2 bases to trimming and J lost 5 bases, with 15 bases between them. CDR3 length: 15 amino acids. The V gene's germline CDR1 is SGHAT and CDR2 FQNNGV.

This clone is a singleton in its sample. This rearrangement joins TRBV14 to TRBJ2-2; the D gene is possibly TRBD2 (5 bases). The CDR3 is made up of 18 amino acids. The V gene's germline CDR1 is SGHDN and CDR2 FVKESK. V was pared by 0 bases and J by 8 bases, with 22 bases between. Written as DNA, the CDR3 is TGTGCCAGCAGCCAAGATATCAGGAGAGGGTCGTCTTATGGGGAGCTGTTTTTT. Residues: CASSQDIRRGSSYGELFF.

This chain uses TRBV4-3 with TRBJ2-1; 8 nucleotides line up with TRBD1. This CDR3 comprises 15 residues. Per germline, CDR1 LGHNA and CDR2 YSLEER. V lost 4 bases and J lost 1; bases outside the gene matches: 3. CDR3 in amino acids: CASSPNRGSYNEQFF. CDR3 DNA: TGCGCCAGCAGCCCAAACAGGGGGTCCTACAATGAGCAGTTCTTC.

CDR3 sequence reads: CASSYSIQGDYGYTF. The CDR3 bases are TGTGCCAGCAGTTACTCCATACAGGGGGACTATGGCTACACCTTC. V gene TRBV6-6 combines with J gene TRBJ1-2, with TRBD1 identical over 8 bases. CDR3 size: 15 residues. V dropped 0 bases and J dropped 3; count of bases not matched to a gene: 3. From germline, CDR1 is MNHNY and CDR2 SVGAGI (reference sequence).

This chain uses TRBV7-6 with TRBJ1-6, with 9 positions matching TRBD1. The CDR3 runs to 16 residues. Losses at the gene ends were 1 base for V and 8 bases for J; bases not matched to a gene: 6. Germline loops: CDR1 SGHVS, CDR2 FNYEAQ. CDR3 loop: CASSLGTGTGYSPLHF. Written as DNA, the CDR3 is TGTGCCAGCAGCTTAGGTACCGGGACAGGGTATTCACCCCTCCACTTT.

The chain couples TRBV6-6 to TRBJ1-6, with a tentative D call TRBD1 (6 bases). Trimming took 5 bases from V and 9 from J, leaving 17 bases between them. The CDR3 is 15 amino acids. The V gene's germline CDR1 is MNHNY and CDR2 SVGAGI (reference sequence). Here the CDR3 reads CASSATGPGGSPLHF. The CDR3 DNA reads TGTGCCAGCAGTGCTACAGGGCCCGGTGGTTCACCCCTCCACTTT.

The chain uses TRBV11-3 and TRBJ2-1; TRBD1 aligns across 7 bases. The CDR3 consists of 16 residues. Germline V gives CDR1 SGHNT, CDR2 YENEEA. Germline trimming cut 5 bases from V and 1 base from J; bases unmatched to any gene: 8. The CDR3 loop reads CASSPRGTLSYNEQFF. CDR3 coding DNA: TGTGCCAGCAGCCCCAGGGGGACCTTATCCTACAATGAGCAGTTCTTC.

CDR3 sequence (DNA): TGTGCCAGCAGCCGGACTAGCGGACAATACACAGATACGCAGTATTTT. Translating it yields CASSRTSGQYTDTQYF. The rearrangement joins TRBV7-6 to TRBJ2-3; 10 positions agree with TRBD2. This CDR3 has 16 amino acids. Germline V lookup: CDR1 SGHVS, CDR2 FNYEAQ. Trimming removed 5 bases from V and 2 bases from J; junction bases left unmatched: 7.

This clone has just a few counts. The CDR3 DNA is TGTGCCAGCAGCTTAGGACTAGCGGGGGGGAGAAAATACAATGAGCAGTTCTTC. This translates into CASSLGLAGGRKYNEQFF. The chain recombines TRBV7-2 with TRBJ2-1; 14 bases agree with TRBD2. CDR1 and CDR2 (germline): SGHTA, FQGNSA. This CDR3 region has 18 residues. V lost 1 base, J lost 4 bases, and 6 bases stayed unmatched.

The J gene is TRBJ2-5, the V gene TRBV10-3, with D unresolved. The CDR3 is 13 amino acids. Germline assignment: CDR1 ENHRY and CDR2 SYGVKD. Trimming cost V 3 bases and J 5 bases, with 10 bases left between them. As DNA, the CDR3 is TGTGCCATCAGTGACGTGGTCCGGGAGACCCAGTACTTC. Translated: CAISDVVRETQYF.

The chain combines TRBV5-4 with TRBJ1-1; D might be TRBD1 (5 bases). There are 14 residues in the CDR3. CDR1 and CDR2 (germline): SGHNT, YYREEE (reference sequence). V lost 4 bases and J lost 6, with 16 bases in between. The CDR3 coding sequence is TGTGCCAGCAGCACGGACATCAGAGATTCTGAAGCTTTCTTT. Translated, it gives CASSTDIRDSEAFF.

The chain has TRBV11-2 and TRBJ2-7, with 9 bases identical to TRBD2. The germline gives CDR1 SGHAT, CDR2 FQNNGV. There are 16 residues in the CDR3. V trimming: 1 base; J trimming: 4 bases; junction bases outside the gene matches: 8. The CDR3 DNA reads as TGTGCCAGCAGCTTAGGGCAGCGGGGGGCCCTTTACGAGCAGTACTTC. Residues: CASSLGQRGALYEQYF.

With regard to this clone: At the DNA level, this CDR3 is encoded by other sequences in the same sample as well. This CDR3 is CASSGQSTGELFF. Written as DNA, the CDR3 is TGTGCCAGCTCTGGACAGAGCACCGGGGAGCTGTTTTTT. This sequence joins TRBV6-5 and TRBJ2-2; D is possibly TRBD1 (6 bases). The CDR3 has 13 residues. Germline lookup yields CDR1 MNHEY and CDR2 SVGAGI. V shed 8 bases and J shed 4 bases, with 11 bases lying between them.

This chain uses TRBV4-2 with TRBJ2-5; 9 bases fit TRBD2. Germline lookup yields CDR1 LGHNA and CDR2 YNFKEQ. The J segment lost 1 base and the V segment lost 0 bases, leaving 6 bases of the junction unmatched. The length of the CDR3 is 17 residues. The CDR3: CASSQDWASGTQETQYF. The CDR3 nucleotides are TGTGCCAGCAGCCAAGATTGGGCTAGCGGGACCCAAGAGACCCAGTACTTC.

Notes on this clone: The junction differs from germline at one of its ends, possibly a read error. The V and J genes are TRBV7-7 and TRBJ1-1; the match to TRBD1 covers 7 bases. The CDR3 is made up of 13 amino acids. The germline V gene has CDR1 SSHAT and CDR2 FNYEAQ (reference sequence). The DNA of the CDR3 is TGTGCTAGCAGCCGGGACAGGAACACTGAAGCTTTCTTT. It translates to CASSRDRNTEAFF.

The chain employs TRBV5-1 and TRBJ2-1; 14 positions match TRBD2. This CDR3 has 15 residues. The germline CDR1 and CDR2 sequences are SGHRS and YFSETQ. Germline trimming cut 2 bases from V and 9 bases from J; bases unmatched to any gene: 4. CDR3 region: CASSLRLAGGPEQFF. Written as DNA, the CDR3 is TGCGCCAGCAGCTTAAGACTAGCGGGGGGGCCTGAGCAGTTCTTC.